This TCR beta chain appears in the sequencing data of a study of post-analysis software for immune sequencing data. The TCR beta cDNA libraries carried unique molecular identifiers. T cells numbering about 0.95 to 10 million gave rise to some 500,000 cDNA molecules. Using its own MiXCR run on the PCR reads, TCRdb lists one record per CDR3 protein. In the table there are roughly 800,000 distinct CDR3 sequences, 46% of which are singletons. V shed 3 bases and J shed 7 bases, with 10 bases lying between them. The CDR3 totals 13 residues. Germline CDR1 and CDR2: LNHNV and YYDKDF (reference sequence). General study results and limits: Patients with multiple sclerosis recorded significantly lower normalized Chao1 diversity than controls, the study found. Patients carried roughly 5 TRBV segments more frequently than controls did, and TRBV5-6, TRBV5-1 and TRBV20-1 were among them.

A remark on this clonotype: Its antigen is not identified.

Sequenced input: blood. This TCR derives from a girl aged 10 to 17 with multiple sclerosis. The rearrangement joins TRBV15 to TRBJ2-1, with D uncertain. DNA for the CDR3: TGTGCCACCAGCAGGCTAAGATTTAATGAGCAGTTCTTC. Its translation is CATSRLRFNEQFF.